The sequence of this TCR beta chain was determined in a study of shared clonotypes between healthy human individuals. Naive CD8 cells lacked CD45RO, underwent positive selection for CCR7 and left out terminally differentiated effector memory CD45RA+ cells. Sequencing was performed with immunoSEQ multiplex PCR; in TCRdb, only in-frame clones are kept and a portion is missing. Here the sample spans 2 million to 2.5 million clones, 85% to 95% being singletons. This clonotype was sampled from a young man in good health. The sequenced sample consisted of naive CD8+ T cells sorted from blood.

CDR3 in DNA: TGTGCCAGCAGCCCCCCCCTGTGGACTAGCGGAGATTACAATGAGCAGTTCTTC. Its translation is CASSPPLWTSGDYNEQFF. The chain employs TRBV7-6 and TRBJ2-1; 10 bases are a match to TRBD2. CDR1 and CDR2 (germline): SGHVS, FNYEAQ. This CDR3 has 18 residues. V shed 5 bases, J shed 4 bases, and the junction held 14 bases outside the gene matches.